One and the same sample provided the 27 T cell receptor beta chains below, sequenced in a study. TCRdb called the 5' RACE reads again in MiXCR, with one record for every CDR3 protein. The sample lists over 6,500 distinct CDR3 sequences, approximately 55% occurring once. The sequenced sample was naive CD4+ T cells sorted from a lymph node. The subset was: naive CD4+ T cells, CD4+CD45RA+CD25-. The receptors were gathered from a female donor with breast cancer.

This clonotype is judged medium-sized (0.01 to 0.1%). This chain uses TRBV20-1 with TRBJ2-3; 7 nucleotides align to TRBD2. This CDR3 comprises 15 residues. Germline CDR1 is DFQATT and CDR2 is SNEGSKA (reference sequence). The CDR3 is CRPSGNVIGTDTQYF. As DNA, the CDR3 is TGCAGACCGAGCGGGAATGTAATAGGAACAGATACGCAGTATTTT.

CDR3 loop: CASSLRPGVPETQYF. The CDR3 DNA reads TGTGCCAGCAGCTTGAGACCGGGGGTCCCGGAGACCCAGTACTTC. The chain carries TRBV5-6 and TRBJ2-5, with a possible D match to TRBD2 (6 bases). With 1 base removed from V and 5 bases from J, the gap between germline ends came to 15 bases. Germline V lookup: CDR1 SGHDT, CDR2 YYEEEE. The CDR3 runs to 15 residues.

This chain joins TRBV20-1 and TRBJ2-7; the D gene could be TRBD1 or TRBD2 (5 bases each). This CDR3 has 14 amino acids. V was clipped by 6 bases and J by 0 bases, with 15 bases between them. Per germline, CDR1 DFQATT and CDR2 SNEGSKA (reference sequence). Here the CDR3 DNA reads TGCAGTGCGGGCACCGGGACGACCTCCTACGAGCAGTACTTC. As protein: CSAGTGTTSYEQYF.

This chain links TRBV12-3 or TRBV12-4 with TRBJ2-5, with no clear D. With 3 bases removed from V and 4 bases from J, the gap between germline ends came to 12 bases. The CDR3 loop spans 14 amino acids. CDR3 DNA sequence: TGTGCCAGCAGTTTCGAGGCAGGTCGAGAGACCCAGTACTTC. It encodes CASSFEAGRETQYF.

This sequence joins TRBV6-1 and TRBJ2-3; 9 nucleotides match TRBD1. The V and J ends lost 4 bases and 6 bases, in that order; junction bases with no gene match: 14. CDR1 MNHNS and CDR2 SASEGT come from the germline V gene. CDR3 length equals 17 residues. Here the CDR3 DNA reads TGTGCCAGCAGTGTACGCCGGGACAGGGAGCCTGGGGATACGCAGTATTTT. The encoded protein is CASSVRRDREPGDTQYF.

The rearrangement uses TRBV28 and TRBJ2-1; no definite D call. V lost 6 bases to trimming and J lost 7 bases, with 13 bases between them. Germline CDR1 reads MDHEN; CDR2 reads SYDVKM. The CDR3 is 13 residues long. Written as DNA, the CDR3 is TGTGCCAGCAGGGTGTTAGATGGGAATGAGCAGTTCTTC. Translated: CASRVLDGNEQFF.

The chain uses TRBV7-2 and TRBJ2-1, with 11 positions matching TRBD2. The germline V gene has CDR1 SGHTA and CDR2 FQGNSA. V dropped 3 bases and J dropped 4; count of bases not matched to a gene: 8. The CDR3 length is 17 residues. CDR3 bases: TGTGCCAGCAGCTTCCCCCGTACTAGCGGGAGTTACAATGAGCAGTTCTTC. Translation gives CASSFPRTSGSYNEQFF. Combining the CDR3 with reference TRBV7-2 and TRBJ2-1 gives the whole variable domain GAGVSQSPSNKVTEKGKDVELRCDPISGHTALYWYRQSLGQGLEFLIYFQGNSAPDKSGLPSDRFSAERTGGSVSTLTIQRTQQEDSAVYLCASSFPRTSGSYNEQFFGPGTRLTVL.

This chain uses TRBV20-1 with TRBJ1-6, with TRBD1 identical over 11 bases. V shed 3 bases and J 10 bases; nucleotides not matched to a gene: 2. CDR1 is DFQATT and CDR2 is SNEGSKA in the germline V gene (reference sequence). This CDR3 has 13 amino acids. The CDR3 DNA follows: TGCAGTGCTAGGGACAGGGGGCAATCACCCCTCCACTTT. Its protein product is CSARDRGQSPLHF.

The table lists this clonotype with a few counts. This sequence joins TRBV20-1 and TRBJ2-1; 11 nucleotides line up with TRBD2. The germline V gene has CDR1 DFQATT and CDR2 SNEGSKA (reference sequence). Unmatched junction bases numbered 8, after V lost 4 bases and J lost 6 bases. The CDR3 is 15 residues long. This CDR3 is CSAKLGTSGTNEQFF. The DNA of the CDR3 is TGCAGTGCTAAACTAGGGACTAGCGGTACCAATGAGCAGTTCTTC.

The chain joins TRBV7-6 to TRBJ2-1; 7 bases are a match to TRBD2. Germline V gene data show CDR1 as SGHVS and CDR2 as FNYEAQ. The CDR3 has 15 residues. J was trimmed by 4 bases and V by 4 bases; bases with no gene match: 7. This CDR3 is CASSSRGGAYNEQFF. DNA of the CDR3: TGTGCCAGCAGCTCCCGCGGGGGAGCATACAATGAGCAGTTCTTC.

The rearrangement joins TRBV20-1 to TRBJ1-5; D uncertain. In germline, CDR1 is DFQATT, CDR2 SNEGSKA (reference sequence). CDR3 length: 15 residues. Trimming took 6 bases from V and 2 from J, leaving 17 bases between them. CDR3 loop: CSAPGQGYGNQPQHF. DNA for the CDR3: TGCAGTGCCCCCGGCCAAGGTTATGGCAATCAGCCCCAGCATTTT.

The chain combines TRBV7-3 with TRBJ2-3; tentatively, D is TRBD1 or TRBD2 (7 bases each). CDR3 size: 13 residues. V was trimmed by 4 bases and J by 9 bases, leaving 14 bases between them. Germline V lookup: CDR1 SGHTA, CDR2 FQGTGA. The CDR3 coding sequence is TGTGCCAGCAGCTCAGGGGGGGGCAACACGCAGTATTTT. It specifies CASSSGGGNTQYF. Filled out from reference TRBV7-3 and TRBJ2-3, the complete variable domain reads GAGVSQTPSNKVTEKGKYVELRCDPISGHTALYWYRQSLGQGPEFLIYFQGTGAADDSGLPNDRFFAVRPEGSVSTLKIQRTERGDSAVYLCASSSGGGNTQYFGPGTRLTVL.

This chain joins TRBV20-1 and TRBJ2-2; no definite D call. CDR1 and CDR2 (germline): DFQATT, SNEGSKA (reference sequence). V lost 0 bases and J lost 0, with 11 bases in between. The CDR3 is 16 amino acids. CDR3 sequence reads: CSARDHGRSNTGELFF. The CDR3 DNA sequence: TGCAGTGCTAGAGATCACGGCAGATCGAACACCGGGGAGCTGTTTTTT.

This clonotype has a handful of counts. The CDR3 loop reads CASSKGPLIYEKLFF. In nucleotides, the CDR3 is TGTGCCAGCAGCAAAGGGCCCTTAATCTATGAAAAACTGTTTTTT. This chain connects TRBV21-1 to TRBJ1-4. TRBV21-1 is designated a pseudogene. The CDR3 is made up of 15 amino acids.

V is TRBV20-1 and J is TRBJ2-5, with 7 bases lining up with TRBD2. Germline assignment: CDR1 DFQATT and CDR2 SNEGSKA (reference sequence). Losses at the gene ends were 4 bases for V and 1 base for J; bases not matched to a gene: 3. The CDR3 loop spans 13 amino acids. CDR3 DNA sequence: TGCAGTGCTATACGCGGGAGCCAAGAGACCCAGTACTTC. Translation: CSAIRGSQETQYF.

The CDR3 is CASSLPVAGNYGYTF. CDR3 DNA sequence: TGCGCCAGCAGCTTGCCAGTGGCGGGGAACTATGGCTACACCTTC. The genes are TRBV5-1 and TRBJ1-2; D call uncertain. Trimming stripped 1 base from V and 2 bases from J, with 12 bases between. Germline V lookup: CDR1 SGHRS, CDR2 YFSETQ. The CDR3 consists of 15 residues.

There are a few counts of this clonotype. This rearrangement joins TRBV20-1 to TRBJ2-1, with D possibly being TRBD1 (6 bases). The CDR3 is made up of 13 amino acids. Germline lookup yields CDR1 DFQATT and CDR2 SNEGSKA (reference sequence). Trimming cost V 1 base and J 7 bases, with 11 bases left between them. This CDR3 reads CSARGQARNEQFF. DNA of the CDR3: TGCAGTGCTAGAGGACAGGCTCGTAATGAGCAGTTCTTC.

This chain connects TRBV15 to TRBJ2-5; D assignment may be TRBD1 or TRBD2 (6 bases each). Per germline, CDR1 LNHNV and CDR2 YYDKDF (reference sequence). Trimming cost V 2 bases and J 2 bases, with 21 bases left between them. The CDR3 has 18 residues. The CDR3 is CATSRLSRLGGSQETQYF. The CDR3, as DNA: TGTGCCACCAGCAGACTCTCTCGTTTGGGGGGCAGTCAAGAGACCCAGTACTTC.

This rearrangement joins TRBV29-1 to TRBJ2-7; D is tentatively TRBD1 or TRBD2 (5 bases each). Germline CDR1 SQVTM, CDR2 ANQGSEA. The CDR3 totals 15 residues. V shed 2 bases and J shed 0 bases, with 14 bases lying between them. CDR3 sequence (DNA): TGCAGCGTTGAATTAACCGGGACGTCCTCCTACGAGCAGTACTTC. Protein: CSVELTGTSSYEQYF.

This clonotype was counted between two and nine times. CDR3 nucleotide sequence: TGTGCCAGCAGCCCCAGTAGAGATACGCAGTATTTT. This sequence encodes CASSPSRDTQYF. V and J are TRBV7-8 and TRBJ2-3; D is unresolved. Germline-derived CDR1 and CDR2 are SGHVS and FQNEAQ. The CDR3 runs to 12 residues. Trimming removed 5 bases at V and 5 bases at J, with 8 bases between.

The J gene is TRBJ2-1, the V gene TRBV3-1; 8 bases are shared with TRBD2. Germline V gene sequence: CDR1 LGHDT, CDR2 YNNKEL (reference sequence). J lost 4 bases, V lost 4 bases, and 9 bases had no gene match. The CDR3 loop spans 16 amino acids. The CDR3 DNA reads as TGTGCCAGCAGCCGGACCGGGACTAGGTGTTACAATGAGCAGTTCTTC. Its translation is CASSRTGTRCYNEQFF.

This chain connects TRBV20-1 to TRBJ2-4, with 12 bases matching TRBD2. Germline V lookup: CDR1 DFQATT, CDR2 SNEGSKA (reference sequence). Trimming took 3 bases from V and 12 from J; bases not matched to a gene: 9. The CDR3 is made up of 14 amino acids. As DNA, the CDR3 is TGCAGTGCTAGGGGACTAGCGGGCTCGGGCTGTCAGTACTTC. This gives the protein CSARGLAGSGCQYF.

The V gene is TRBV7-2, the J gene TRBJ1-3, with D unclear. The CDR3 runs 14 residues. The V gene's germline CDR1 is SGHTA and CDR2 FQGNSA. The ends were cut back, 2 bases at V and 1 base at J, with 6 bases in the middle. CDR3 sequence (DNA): TGTGCCAGCAGCTTACAGAATTCTGGAAACACCATATATTTT. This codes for CASSLQNSGNTIYF.

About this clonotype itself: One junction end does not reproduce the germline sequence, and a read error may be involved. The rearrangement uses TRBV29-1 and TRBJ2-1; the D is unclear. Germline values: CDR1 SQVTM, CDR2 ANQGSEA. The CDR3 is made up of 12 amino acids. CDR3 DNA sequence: TGCAGCGTCGCCGGCGGTGGGAATGGGCAGTTCTTC. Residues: CSVAGGGNGQFF.

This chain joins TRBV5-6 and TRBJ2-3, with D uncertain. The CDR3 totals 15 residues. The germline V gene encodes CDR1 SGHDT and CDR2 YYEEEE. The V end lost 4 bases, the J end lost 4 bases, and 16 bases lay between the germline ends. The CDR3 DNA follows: TGTGCCAGCAGCCCCCCCAACATTCGGCCAGATACGCAGTATTTT. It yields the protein CASSPPNIRPDTQYF.

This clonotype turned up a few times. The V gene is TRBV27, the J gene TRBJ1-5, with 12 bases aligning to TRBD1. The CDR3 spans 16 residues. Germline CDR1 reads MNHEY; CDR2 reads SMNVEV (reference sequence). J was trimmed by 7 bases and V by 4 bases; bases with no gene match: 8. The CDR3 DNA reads TGTGCCAGCAGTTCCCGGGGACAGGGGGCGAGGCAGCCCCAGCATTTT. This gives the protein CASSSRGQGARQPQHF.

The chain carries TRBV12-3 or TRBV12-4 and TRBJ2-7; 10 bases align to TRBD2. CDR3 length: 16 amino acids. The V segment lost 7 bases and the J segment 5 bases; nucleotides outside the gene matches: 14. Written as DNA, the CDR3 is TGTGCCAGCAAGGTGGGCGGGACTAGCGAGGTCCACGAGCAGTACTTC. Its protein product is CASKVGGTSEVHEQYF.